The present T cell receptor beta chain was sequenced within a study of blood T cell repertoires in COVID-19. As for the study in general: Sample material is recorded as cDNA or gDNA derived from T cells, B-cell-depleted T cells, or PBMCs.

Sequencing used immunoSEQ multiplex PCR; TCRdb keeps in-frame clones, though not all of them. Seen here are under 300,000 clones, roughly 86% observed once, and the top ten hold roughly 4%. This clone has just a few counts. With 10 bases removed from V and 5 bases from J, the gap between germline ends came to 17 bases. Germline-derived CDR1 and CDR2 are LNHDA and SQIVND (reference sequence). The CDR3 has 14 residues. This sequence joins TRBV19 and TRBJ1-4, with D possibly matching TRBD1 (5 bases). Sequenced input: peripheral blood. The TCR originated in a man in his late teens or twenties with active or convalescent COVID-19. CDR3 coding DNA: TGTGCCACCGGAAGGTCCAGGGCAAATGAAAAACTGTTTTTT. Amino acid sequence: CATGRSRANEKLFF.